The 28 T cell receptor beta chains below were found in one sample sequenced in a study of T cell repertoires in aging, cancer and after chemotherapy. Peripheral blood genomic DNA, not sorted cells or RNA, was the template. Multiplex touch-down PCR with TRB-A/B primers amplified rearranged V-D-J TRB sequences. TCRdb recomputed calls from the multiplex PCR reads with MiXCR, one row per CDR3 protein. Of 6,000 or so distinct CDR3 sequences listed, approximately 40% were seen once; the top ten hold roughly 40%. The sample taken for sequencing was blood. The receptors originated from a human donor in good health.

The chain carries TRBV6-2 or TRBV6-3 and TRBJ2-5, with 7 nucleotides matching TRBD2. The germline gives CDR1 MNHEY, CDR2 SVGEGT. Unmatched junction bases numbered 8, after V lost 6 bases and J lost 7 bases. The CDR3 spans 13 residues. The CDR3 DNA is TGTGCCAGCAGAAACGGGGGGAGGGGGACCCAGTACTTC. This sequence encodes CASRNGGRGTQYF.

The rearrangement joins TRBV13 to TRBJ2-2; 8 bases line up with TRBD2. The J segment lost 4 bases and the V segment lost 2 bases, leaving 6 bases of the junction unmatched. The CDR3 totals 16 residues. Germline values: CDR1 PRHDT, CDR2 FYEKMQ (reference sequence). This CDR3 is CASSLSLAGGTGELFF. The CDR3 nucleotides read TGTGCCAGCAGCTTAAGTCTAGCGGGCGGCACCGGGGAGCTGTTTTTT.

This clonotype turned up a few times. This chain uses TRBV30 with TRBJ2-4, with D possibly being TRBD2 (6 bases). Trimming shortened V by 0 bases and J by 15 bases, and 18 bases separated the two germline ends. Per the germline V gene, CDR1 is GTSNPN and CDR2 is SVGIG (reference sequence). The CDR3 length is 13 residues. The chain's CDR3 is CAWSVGRSPGPYF. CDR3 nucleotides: TGTGCCTGGAGTGTAGGGAGGTCACCCGGACCGTACTTC.

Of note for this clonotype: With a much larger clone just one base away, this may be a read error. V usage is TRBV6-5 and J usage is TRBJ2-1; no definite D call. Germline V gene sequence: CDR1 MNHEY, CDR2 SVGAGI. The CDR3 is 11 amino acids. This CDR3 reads CASSYLNKQFF. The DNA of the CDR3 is TGTGCCAGCAGTTACCTCAATAAGCAGTTCTTC.

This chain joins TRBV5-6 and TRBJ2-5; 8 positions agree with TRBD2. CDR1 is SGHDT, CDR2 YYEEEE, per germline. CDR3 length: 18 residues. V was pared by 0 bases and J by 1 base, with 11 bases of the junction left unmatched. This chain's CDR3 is CASSLAGGDGLFQETQYF. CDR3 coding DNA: TGTGCCAGCAGCTTGGCCGGGGGGGACGGACTCTTCCAAGAGACCCAGTACTTC.

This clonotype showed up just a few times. DNA of the CDR3: TGCGCCAGCAAGACTCAGGCTCAGCGGATCACCGGGGAGCTGTTTTTT. Encoded protein: CASKTQAQRITGELFF. The rearrangement links TRBV5-1 to TRBJ2-2, with a possible D match to TRBD2 (5 bases). With 6 bases removed from V and 4 bases from J, the gap between germline ends came to 19 bases. Germline V gene lookup returns CDR1 SGHRS and CDR2 YFSETQ. The CDR3 sequence is 16 residues long.

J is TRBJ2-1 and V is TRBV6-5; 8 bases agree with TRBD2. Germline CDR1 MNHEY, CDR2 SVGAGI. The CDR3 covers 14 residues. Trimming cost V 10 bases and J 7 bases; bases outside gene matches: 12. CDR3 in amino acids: CATLGGAVTNEQFF. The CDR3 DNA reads TGTGCCACCCTCGGGGGGGCTGTAACAAATGAGCAGTTCTTC.

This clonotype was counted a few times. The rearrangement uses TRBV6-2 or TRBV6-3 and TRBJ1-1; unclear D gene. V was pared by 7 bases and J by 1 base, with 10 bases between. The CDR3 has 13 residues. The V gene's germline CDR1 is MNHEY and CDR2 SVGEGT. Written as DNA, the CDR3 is TGTGCCAGCACCCCGACCGAGAACACTGAAGCTTTCTTT. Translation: CASTPTENTEAFF.

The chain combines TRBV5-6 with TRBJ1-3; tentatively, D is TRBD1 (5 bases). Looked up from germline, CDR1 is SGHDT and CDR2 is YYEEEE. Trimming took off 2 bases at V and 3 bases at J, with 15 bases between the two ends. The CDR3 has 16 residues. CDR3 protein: CASSFQGYSSGNTIYF. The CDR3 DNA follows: TGTGCCAGCAGCTTCCAGGGTTATAGCAGTGGAAACACCATATATTTT.

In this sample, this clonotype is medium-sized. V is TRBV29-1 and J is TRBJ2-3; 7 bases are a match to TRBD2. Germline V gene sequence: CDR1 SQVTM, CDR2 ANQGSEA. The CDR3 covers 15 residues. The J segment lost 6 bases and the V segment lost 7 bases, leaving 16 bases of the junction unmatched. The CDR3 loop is CSAPSGLAAGDTQYF. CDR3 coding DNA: TGCAGCGCCCCCAGCGGGCTAGCGGCTGGGGATACGCAGTATTTT.

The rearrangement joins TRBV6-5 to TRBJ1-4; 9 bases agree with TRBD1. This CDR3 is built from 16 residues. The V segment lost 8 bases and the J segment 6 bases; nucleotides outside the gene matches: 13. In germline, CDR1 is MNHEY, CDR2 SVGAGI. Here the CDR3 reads CASRHRDRDPYEKLFF. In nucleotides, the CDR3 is TGTGCCAGCCGCCACAGGGACAGGGACCCTTATGAAAAACTGTTTTTT.

CDR3 sequence reads: CASSARLNQPQHF. CDR3 bases: TGTGCCAGCAGTGCGCGGCTGAATCAGCCCCAGCATTTT. The chain is built from TRBV6-2 or TRBV6-3 and TRBJ1-5; unclear D gene. CDR3 length equals 13 residues. The V gene's germline CDR1 is MNHEY and CDR2 SVGEGT. The V and J ends lost 5 bases and 4 bases respectively, with 9 bases between them.

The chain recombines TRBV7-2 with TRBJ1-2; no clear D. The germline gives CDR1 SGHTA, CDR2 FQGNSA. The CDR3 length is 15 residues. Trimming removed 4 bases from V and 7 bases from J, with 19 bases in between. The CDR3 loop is CASSSRTLGRSGYTF. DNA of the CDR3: TGTGCCAGCAGCTCTCGGACCCTAGGTCGAAGTGGCTACACCTTC.

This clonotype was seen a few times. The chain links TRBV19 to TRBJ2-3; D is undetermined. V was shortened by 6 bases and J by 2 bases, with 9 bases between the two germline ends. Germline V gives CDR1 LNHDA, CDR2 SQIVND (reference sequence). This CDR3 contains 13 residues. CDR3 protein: CASSRWVTDTQYF. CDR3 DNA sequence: TGTGCCAGTAGCCGATGGGTCACAGATACGCAGTATTTT.

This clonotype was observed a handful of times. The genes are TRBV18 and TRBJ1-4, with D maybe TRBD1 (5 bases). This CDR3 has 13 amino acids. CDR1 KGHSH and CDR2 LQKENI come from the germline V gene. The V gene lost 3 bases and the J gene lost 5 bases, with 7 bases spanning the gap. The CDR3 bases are TGTGCCAGCTCACCGGGGGGAAATGAAAAACTGTTTTTT. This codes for CASSPGGNEKLFF.

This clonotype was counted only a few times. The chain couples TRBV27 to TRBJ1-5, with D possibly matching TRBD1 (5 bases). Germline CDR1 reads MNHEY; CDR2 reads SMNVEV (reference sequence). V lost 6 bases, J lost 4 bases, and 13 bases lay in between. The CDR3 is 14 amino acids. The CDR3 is CASSRRGGNQPQHF. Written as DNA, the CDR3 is TGTGCCAGCAGCCGCCGGGGGGGGAATCAGCCCCAGCATTTT.

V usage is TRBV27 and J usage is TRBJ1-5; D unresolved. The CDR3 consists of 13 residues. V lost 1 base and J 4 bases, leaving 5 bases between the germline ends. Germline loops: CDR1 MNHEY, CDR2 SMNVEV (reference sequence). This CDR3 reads CASSLYFNQPQHF. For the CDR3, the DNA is TGTGCCAGCAGTTTATATTTTAATCAGCCCCAGCATTTT.

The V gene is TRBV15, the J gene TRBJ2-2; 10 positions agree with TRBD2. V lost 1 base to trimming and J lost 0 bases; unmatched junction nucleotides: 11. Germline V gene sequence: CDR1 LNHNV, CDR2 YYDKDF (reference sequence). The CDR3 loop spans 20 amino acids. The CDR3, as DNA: TGTGCCACCAGCAGAGCCAGCGGGGGGGGTCCGGTCGCGAACACCGGGGAGCTGTTTTTT. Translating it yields CATSRASGGGPVANTGELFF.

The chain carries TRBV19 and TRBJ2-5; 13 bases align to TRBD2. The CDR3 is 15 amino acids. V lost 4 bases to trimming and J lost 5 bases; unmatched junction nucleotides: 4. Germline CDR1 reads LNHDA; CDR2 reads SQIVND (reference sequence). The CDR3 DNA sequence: TGTGCCAGTAGTACACTAGCGGGGGGGGTGGAGACCCAGTACTTC. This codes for CASSTLAGGVETQYF. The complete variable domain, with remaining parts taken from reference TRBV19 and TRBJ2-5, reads DGGITQSPKYLFRKEGQNVTLSCEQNLNHDAMYWYRQDPGQGLRLIYYSQIVNDFQKGDIAEGYSVSREKKESFPLTVTSAQKNPTAFYLCASSTLAGGVETQYFGPGTRLLVL.

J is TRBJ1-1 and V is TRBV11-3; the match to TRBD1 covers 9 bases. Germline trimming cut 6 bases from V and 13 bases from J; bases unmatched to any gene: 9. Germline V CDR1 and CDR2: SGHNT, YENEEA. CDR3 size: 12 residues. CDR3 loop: CASSQRTGEGFF. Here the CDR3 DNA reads TGTGCCAGCAGTCAACGGACAGGGGAGGGTTTCTTT.

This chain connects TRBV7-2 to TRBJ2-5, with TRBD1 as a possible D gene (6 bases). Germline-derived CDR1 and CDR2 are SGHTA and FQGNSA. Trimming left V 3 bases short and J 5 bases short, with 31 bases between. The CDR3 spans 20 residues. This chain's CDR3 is CASSFMNRVRGVIEEETQYF. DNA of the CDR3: TGTGCCAGCAGCTTCATGAACAGGGTGAGAGGTGTGATAGAGGAGGAGACCCAGTACTTC.

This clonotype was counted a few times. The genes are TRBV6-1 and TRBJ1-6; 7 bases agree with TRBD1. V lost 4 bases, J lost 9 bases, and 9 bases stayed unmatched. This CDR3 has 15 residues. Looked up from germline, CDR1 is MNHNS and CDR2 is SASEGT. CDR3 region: CASSVNRGTLSPLHF. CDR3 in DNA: TGTGCCAGCAGTGTTAACAGGGGAACCCTTTCACCCCTCCACTTT.

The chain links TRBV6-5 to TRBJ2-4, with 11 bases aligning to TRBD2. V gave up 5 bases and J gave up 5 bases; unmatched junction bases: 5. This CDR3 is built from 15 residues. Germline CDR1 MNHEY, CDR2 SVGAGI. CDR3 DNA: TGTGCCAGCAGTGGCATAGCGGGGGGGGAAAACATTCAGTACTTC. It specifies CASSGIAGGENIQYF.

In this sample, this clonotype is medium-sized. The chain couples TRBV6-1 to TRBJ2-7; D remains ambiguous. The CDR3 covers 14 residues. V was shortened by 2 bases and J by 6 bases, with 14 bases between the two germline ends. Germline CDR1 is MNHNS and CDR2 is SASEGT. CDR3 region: CASSEYGDFGEQYV. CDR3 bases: TGTGCCAGCAGTGAATACGGAGATTTTGGCGAGCAGTACGTC.

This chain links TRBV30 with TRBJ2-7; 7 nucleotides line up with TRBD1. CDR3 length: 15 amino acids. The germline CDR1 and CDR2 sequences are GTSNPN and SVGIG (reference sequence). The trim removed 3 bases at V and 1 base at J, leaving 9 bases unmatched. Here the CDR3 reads CAWSTYLGQSYEQYF. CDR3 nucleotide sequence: TGTGCCTGGAGCACCTACTTGGGACAGTCCTACGAGCAGTACTTC.

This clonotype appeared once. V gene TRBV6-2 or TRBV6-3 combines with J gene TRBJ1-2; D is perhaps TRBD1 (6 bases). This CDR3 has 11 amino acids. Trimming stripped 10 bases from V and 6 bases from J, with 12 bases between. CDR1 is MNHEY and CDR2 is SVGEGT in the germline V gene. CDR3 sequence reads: CATVQGDGYTF. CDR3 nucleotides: TGTGCCACCGTACAGGGAGATGGCTACACCTTC.

The CDR3 region is CASSPRTGINSPLHF. The CDR3 DNA follows: TGTGCCAGCAGTCCACGGACAGGGATTAATTCACCCCTCCACTTT. The chain combines TRBV27 with TRBJ1-6; TRBD1 matches at 8 bases. CDR3 size: 15 residues. Trimming removed 5 bases from V and 6 bases from J; junction bases left unmatched: 6. The germline CDR1 and CDR2 sequences are MNHEY and SMNVEV (reference sequence).

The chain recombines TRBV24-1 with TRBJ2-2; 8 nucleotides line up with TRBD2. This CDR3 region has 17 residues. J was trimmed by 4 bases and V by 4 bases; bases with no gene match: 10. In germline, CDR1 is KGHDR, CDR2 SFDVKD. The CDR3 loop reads CATSDPGVAGRTGELFF. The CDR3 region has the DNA TGTGCCACCAGTGACCCCGGGGTAGCGGGGCGCACCGGGGAGCTGTTTTTT.